This T cell receptor beta chain was identified during a study of blood T cell repertoires in COVID-19. How the authors handled the data: Scientists estimated how many nucleated cells there were by amplifying reference gene primers. Profiled with immunoSEQ multiplex PCR; TCRdb holds only in-frame clones, not every one. V, J and clone size are taken as reported in that table, and D and trimming were inferred from the DNA itself. The sample holds a few hundred thousand clones; around nine tenths are singletons and the top ten take approximately 1.5%. This CDR3 is 12 amino acids long. Germline values: CDR1 SGHDT, CDR2 YYEEEE. V was shortened by 4 bases and J by 12 bases, with 14 bases between the two germline ends. This clone was observed a single time. Adults between roughly 18 and 95 years of age took part from under 25 US areas.

The TCR comes from a woman younger than 35 who had been exposed to COVID-19. The chain links TRBV5-6 to TRBJ2-1; possibly TRBD1 for D (6 bases). The specimen was PBMCs or T cells enriched from blood (not recorded which). CDR3 sequence reads: CASSAHQGWQFF. CDR3 nucleotides: TGTGCCAGCAGCGCCCACCAGGGGTGGCAGTTCTTC.